The 21 T cell receptor beta chains listed next were all sequenced from one sample in a study of beta chain features in type 1 diabetes. Expressed TCRB transcripts were sequenced because the isolated RNA had all been reverse transcribed beforehand. Measured with immunoSEQ multiplex PCR; TCRdb has only the in-frame clones, and not every one. The sample records about 620,000 clones, 15% being singletons. Sequencing input: naive CD4+ T cells from blood. The receptors shown here come from a young man in good health.

The rearrangement uses TRBV28 and TRBJ2-4, with a possible D match to TRBD1 (5 bases). The CDR3 totals 18 residues. Per germline, CDR1 MDHEN and CDR2 SYDVKM. Trimming shortened V by 4 bases and J by 0 bases, and 19 bases separated the two germline ends. The CDR3 coding sequence is TGTGCCAGCAGTTCAGGGTCCCTGCCAGGTGGAGCCAAAAACATTCAGTACTTC. This sequence encodes CASSSGSLPGGAKNIQYF.

This clone was seen a few times. The rearrangement joins TRBV29-1 to TRBJ2-3; D might be TRBD2 (6 bases). The CDR3 runs to 17 residues. The V end was cut by 4 bases, the J end by 2 bases, with 22 bases between. Germline V gene sequence: CDR1 SQVTM, CDR2 ANQGSEA. CDR3 bases: TGCAGCGTTGCCCGGGACTCCTCAAGGAGTCCCACAGATACGCAGTATTTT. This codes for CSVARDSSRSPTDTQYF.

This clone appeared a few times. The chain couples TRBV10-3 to TRBJ2-1; 12 bases agree with TRBD2. From germline, CDR1 is ENHRY and CDR2 SYGVKD. This CDR3 is 17 amino acids long. After removal of 7 bases from V and 6 bases from J, the junction contained 13 bases not matched to a gene. CDR3 sequence reads: CAITRLAGGLPPNEQFF. The DNA of the CDR3 is TGTGCCATCACCCGGCTAGCGGGAGGGCTTCCTCCCAATGAGCAGTTCTTC.

V and J are TRBV7-2 and TRBJ2-5; 8 bases fit TRBD1. The J segment lost 7 bases and the V segment lost 1 base, leaving 8 bases of the junction unmatched. The CDR3 extends over 15 amino acids. CDR1 is SGHTA and CDR2 is FQGNSA in the germline V gene. For the CDR3, the DNA is TGTGCCAGCAGCTTAGATGGGACAGGAGGGGGGACCCAGTACTTC. Translation gives CASSLDGTGGGTQYF.

This clone was detected a few times. The V call is TRBV7-9, the J call TRBJ2-3, with 7 bases matching TRBD2. Germline V gene sequence: CDR1 SEHNR, CDR2 FQNEAQ (reference sequence). J gave up 4 bases and V 0 bases, and 4 bases lay outside the gene matches. The CDR3 contains 15 residues. CDR3 in amino acids: CASSLAGLVADTQYF. DNA for the CDR3: TGTGCCAGCAGCTTAGCAGGACTAGTGGCAGATACGCAGTATTTT.

This clone appeared a few times. This chain uses TRBV27 with TRBJ1-5; D is possibly TRBD1 (5 bases). V lost 6 bases, J lost 4 bases, and 10 bases lay in between. Germline V gene data show CDR1 as MNHEY and CDR2 as SMNVEV (reference sequence). The CDR3 is 13 residues long. The CDR3 region is CASRRTGNQPQHF. CDR3 nucleotide sequence: TGTGCCAGCAGAAGAACAGGAAATCAGCCCCAGCATTTT.

The J gene is TRBJ1-5, the V gene TRBV19; D ambiguous. V shed 5 bases and J shed 3 bases, with 14 bases lying between them. This CDR3 contains 15 residues. CDR1 and CDR2 (germline): LNHDA, SQIVND (reference sequence). CDR3 protein: CASSRLNGFNQPQHF. The CDR3 coding sequence is TGTGCCAGTAGTCGGCTGAACGGATTCAATCAGCCCCAGCATTTT.

V is TRBV18 and J is TRBJ2-2; D is perhaps TRBD1 (7 bases). V lost 6 bases and J 3 bases, leaving 14 bases between the germline ends. The CDR3 is 15 amino acids. CDR1 is KGHSH and CDR2 is LQKENI in the germline V gene. The CDR3 coding sequence is TGTGCCAGCTCCGCGGGACAGACTTACACCGGGGAGCTGTTTTTT. Its protein product is CASSAGQTYTGELFF.

This clone occurred a few times. The identical CDR3 is also encoded by other nucleotide sequences in the sample. This chain links TRBV6-5 with TRBJ2-3; D is ambiguous. Germline assignment: CDR1 MNHEY and CDR2 SVGAGI. V was shortened by 0 bases and J by 3 bases, with 7 bases between the two germline ends. The CDR3 loop spans 14 amino acids. CDR3 sequence (DNA): TGTGCCAGCAGTTACTCCACGGGTACAGATACGCAGTATTTT. Its protein product is CASSYSTGTDTQYF.

The rearrangement links TRBV7-9 to TRBJ1-6; D may be TRBD1 (5 bases). The CDR3 has 16 residues. Trimming took off 5 bases at V and 7 bases at J, with 18 bases between the two ends. Looked up from germline, CDR1 is SEHNR and CDR2 is FQNEAQ (reference sequence). The CDR3 nucleotides are TGTGCCAGCAGCCCGAGGGCAGGGAATGACAATTCACCCCTCCACTTT. It specifies CASSPRAGNDNSPLHF.

This clone was seen a few times. The rearrangement uses TRBV19 and TRBJ2-7; TRBD1 matches 8 bases. V was clipped by 4 bases and J by 3 bases; unmatched bases: 8. The germline gives CDR1 LNHDA, CDR2 SQIVND (reference sequence). This CDR3 has 15 residues. DNA of the CDR3: TGTGCCAGTAGTACAAGGACAGGGCTCAACTACGAGCAGTACTTC. This codes for CASSTRTGLNYEQYF. The full variable domain, rest sourced from reference TRBV19 and TRBJ2-7, is DGGITQSPKYLFRKEGQNVTLSCEQNLNHDAMYWYRQDPGQGLRLIYYSQIVNDFQKGDIAEGYSVSREKKESFPLTVTSAQKNPTAFYLCASSTRTGLNYEQYFGPGTRLTVT.

J is TRBJ2-7 and V is TRBV7-9, with no clear D. Looked up from germline, CDR1 is SEHNR and CDR2 is FQNEAQ (reference sequence). There are 14 residues in the CDR3. V was trimmed by 5 bases and J by 6 bases, leaving 17 bases between them. Here the CDR3 reads CASSPPSSTGEQYF. The DNA of the CDR3 is TGTGCCAGCAGCCCTCCCTCGTCGACCGGCGAGCAGTACTTC. Using reference TRBV7-9 and TRBJ2-7 for the parts outside the CDR3, the full variable domain is DTGVSQNPRHKITKRGQNVTFRCDPISEHNRLYWYRQTLGQGPEFLTYFQNEAQLEKSRLLSDRFSAERPKGSFSTLEIQRTEQGDSAMYLCASSPPSSTGEQYFGPGTRLTVT.

A word on this clone: Other DNA sequences within the sample encode an identical CDR3. V gene TRBV5-1 combines with J gene TRBJ2-3; a weak D match, TRBD1 (5 bases). Germline assignment: CDR1 SGHRS and CDR2 YFSETQ. V lost 0 bases and J 1 base, leaving 9 bases between the germline ends. The CDR3 is made up of 15 amino acids. CDR3: CASSLGQGGTDTQYF. The CDR3, as DNA: TGCGCCAGCAGCTTGGGCCAGGGCGGCACAGATACGCAGTATTTT. The full variable domain, completed using reference TRBV5-1 and TRBJ2-3, is KAGVTQTPRYLIKTRGQQVTLSCSPISGHRSVSWYQQTPGQGLQFLFEYFSETQRNKGNFPGRFSGRQFSNSRSEMNVSTLELGDSALYLCASSLGQGGTDTQYFGPGTRLTVL.

The V gene is TRBV11-3, the J gene TRBJ2-1, with 10 bases lining up with TRBD2. V lost 1 base to trimming and J lost 2 bases; unmatched junction nucleotides: 8. The CDR3 is made up of 18 amino acids. From germline, CDR1 is SGHNT and CDR2 YENEEA. The CDR3 DNA reads as TGTGCCAGCAGCTTAGGGATATTAGCGGGGGGCCCCTACAATGAGCAGTTCTTC. Protein product: CASSLGILAGGPYNEQFF.

The V gene is TRBV6-5, the J gene TRBJ1-2, with D maybe TRBD1 (6 bases). Germline V lookup: CDR1 MNHEY, CDR2 SVGAGI. V was trimmed by 6 bases and J by 2 bases, leaving 16 bases between them. The CDR3 is 15 amino acids. Here the CDR3 reads CASRRTGQPNYGYTF. The DNA for the CDR3 is TGTGCCAGCAGACGAACCGGACAGCCAAACTATGGCTACACCTTC.

The CDR3 DNA reads as TGTGCCAGCAGCAAGCACAAAGCTGGGTTAAGTTCACCCCTCCACTTT. This sequence encodes CASSKHKAGLSSPLHF. The chain couples TRBV7-3 to TRBJ1-6, with no clear D. V was pared by 5 bases and J by 9 bases, with 20 bases between. Germline-derived CDR1 and CDR2 are SGHTA and FQGTGA. This CDR3 region has 16 residues.

This clone has only a few counts. The genes are TRBV2 and TRBJ2-2, with TRBD2 identical over 7 bases. The CDR3 extends over 14 amino acids. J lost 6 bases, V lost 6 bases, and 7 bases had no gene match. In germline, CDR1 is SNHLY, CDR2 FYNNEI. The CDR3 sequence: CASRNLAASGELFF. CDR3 coding DNA: TGTGCCAGCAGGAACCTAGCGGCCTCCGGGGAGCTGTTTTTT. The variable domain in full, with the rest retrieved from reference TRBV2 and TRBJ2-2, is EPEVTQTPSHQVTQMGQEVILRCVPISNHLYFYWYRQILGQKVEFLVSFYNNEISEKSEIFDDQFSVERPDGSNFTLKIRSTKLEDSAMYFCASRNLAASGELFFGEGSRLTVL.

The V call is TRBV4-1, the J call TRBJ1-2, with D uncertain. Germline V gene data show CDR1 as MGHRA and CDR2 as YSYEKL. The CDR3 spans 14 residues. V dropped 3 bases and J dropped 4 bases, with 12 bases sitting between them. The DNA for the CDR3 is TGCGCCAGCAGCCAGGAGGTTCAGTCCTATGGCTACACCTTC. Its protein product is CASSQEVQSYGYTF.

In its sample, this clone was seen a few times. This rearrangement joins TRBV7-9 to TRBJ1-5; 9 positions agree with TRBD1. With V trimmed by 1 base and J by 1 base, 8 bases remained unmatched. The CDR3 is made up of 18 amino acids. CDR1 is SEHNR, CDR2 FQNEAQ, per germline (reference sequence). CDR3 residues: CASSLGQGGSGSNQPQHF. The CDR3 DNA reads TGTGCCAGCAGCTTAGGACAGGGGGGATCGGGAAGCAATCAGCCCCAGCATTTT. Looking up the rest from reference TRBV7-9 and TRBJ1-5 gives the full variable domain: DTGVSQNPRHKITKRGQNVTFRCDPISEHNRLYWYRQTLGQGPEFLTYFQNEAQLEKSRLLSDRFSAERPKGSFSTLEIQRTEQGDSAMYLCASSLGQGGSGSNQPQHFGDGTRLSIL.

The table lists this clone with a few counts. The chain recombines TRBV7-2 with TRBJ2-7, with 11 positions matching TRBD2. V dropped 4 bases and J dropped 0; count of bases not matched to a gene: 5. The CDR3 extends over 16 amino acids. Germline V lookup: CDR1 SGHTA, CDR2 FQGNSA. DNA of the CDR3: TGTGCCAGCAGCTCCTCAACTAGCGGGAGCTCCTACGAGCAGTACTTC. Its protein is CASSSSTSGSSYEQYF. Looking up the rest from reference TRBV7-2 and TRBJ2-7 gives the full variable domain: GAGVSQSPSNKVTEKGKDVELRCDPISGHTALYWYRQSLGQGLEFLIYFQGNSAPDKSGLPSDRFSAERTGGSVSTLTIQRTQQEDSAVYLCASSSSTSGSSYEQYFGPGTRLTVT.

The chain carries TRBV4-1 and TRBJ2-2; no clear D. Trimming removed 4 bases from V and 4 bases from J, with 19 bases in between. Germline lookup yields CDR1 MGHRA and CDR2 YSYEKL. The CDR3 runs to 17 residues. The CDR3 DNA follows: TGCGCCAGCAGCCCCAACCCCAGGCAGAAACTCACCGGGGAGCTGTTTTTT. It specifies CASSPNPRQKLTGELFF.